A single sample is the source of the 13 T cell receptor beta chains below, sequenced in a study of blood T cell repertoires in COVID-19. Sequenced by immunoSEQ multiplex PCR; TCRdb stores in-frame clones only, minus some. The sample records about 160,000 clones, around 80% being singletons. The sample consisted of PBMCs or T cells enriched from blood (not recorded which). All receptors come from a woman aged 45-65 years who had recovered from COVID-19.

This clone was detected a few times. The chain uses TRBV9 and TRBJ1-1; TRBD1 matches 8 bases. J was trimmed by 7 bases and V by 0 bases; bases with no gene match: 8. Germline V gives CDR1 SGDLS, CDR2 YYNGEE. This CDR3 comprises 15 residues. The CDR3 reads CASSVGTGTDREAFF. The CDR3 region has the DNA TGTGCCAGCAGCGTAGGGACAGGGACAGACCGTGAAGCTTTCTTT.

The chain has TRBV18 and TRBJ1-1, with D possibly TRBD1 on 6 matching bases. CDR1 and CDR2 from the germline V gene are KGHSH and LQKENI. CDR3 length equals 15 residues. Trimming pared 8 bases from V and 4 bases from J, leaving 20 bases between. CDR3 in amino acids: CASQYRTDHGTEAFF. CDR3 sequence (DNA): TGTGCCAGCCAATACCGGACAGATCATGGCACTGAAGCTTTCTTT.

V and J are TRBV29-1 and TRBJ2-7; 8 bases line up with TRBD1. Germline CDR1 SQVTM, CDR2 ANQGSEA. The CDR3 is 13 amino acids. The ends lost 6 bases at V and 5 bases at J; junction bases unmatched: 9. CDR3 sequence: CSVLGQGLHEQYF. The CDR3 DNA reads TGCAGCGTCCTCGGACAGGGACTCCACGAGCAGTACTTC.

In this sample, this clone turned up a few times. The CDR3 here is CASSLGGIYEQYF. The CDR3 nucleotides read TGTGCCAGCAGCTTAGGAGGAATCTACGAGCAGTACTTC. The chain recombines TRBV7-3 with TRBJ2-7; D perhaps matches TRBD2 (5 bases). This CDR3 is built from 13 residues. V was cut by 2 bases and J by 3 bases, with 8 bases left in between. The V gene's germline CDR1 is SGHTA and CDR2 FQGTGA.

The table lists this clone with a count of one. The chain recombines TRBV5-1 with TRBJ1-4; perhaps TRBD1 as D (5 bases). CDR3 size: 15 residues. V was shortened by 3 bases and J by 2 bases, with 11 bases between the two germline ends. From germline, CDR1 is SGHRS and CDR2 YFSETQ. The CDR3 spells CASSSEGLTNEKLFF. DNA for the CDR3: TGCGCCAGCAGCTCGGAGGGGTTGACTAATGAAAAACTGTTTTTT. The full variable domain, with the rest looked up from reference TRBV5-1 and TRBJ1-4, is KAGVTQTPRYLIKTRGQQVTLSCSPISGHRSVSWYQQTPGQGLQFLFEYFSETQRNKGNFPGRFSGRQFSNSRSEMNVSTLELGDSALYLCASSSEGLTNEKLFFGSGTQLSVL.

This rearrangement joins TRBV15 to TRBJ2-5, with 7 bases aligning to TRBD1. The V gene end was trimmed by 3 bases and the J gene end by 4 bases; junction bases not matched to a gene: 2. Germline V lookup: CDR1 LNHNV, CDR2 YYDKDF (reference sequence). The CDR3 extends over 13 amino acids. The DNA for the CDR3 is TGTGCCACCAGCAGTAACAGGGGAGAGACCCAGTACTTC. It translates to CATSSNRGETQYF.

This clone was seen just once. This chain connects TRBV7-8 to TRBJ2-5; possibly TRBD1 for D (5 bases). Between the trimmed V and J ends, which lost 3 bases and 2 bases, there was a span of 10 bases. The CDR3 covers 14 residues. CDR1 and CDR2 (germline): SGHVS, FQNEAQ. CDR3 DNA: TGTGCCAGCAGCTTGCGGTCAGGGCAAGAGACCCAGTACTTC. Translation: CASSLRSGQETQYF.

This chain connects TRBV5-5 to TRBJ1-6; D not resolved. V gave up 0 bases and J gave up 7 bases, with 23 bases separating them. This CDR3 contains 19 residues. Looked up from germline, CDR1 is SGHKS and CDR2 is YYEKEE (reference sequence). The CDR3 is CASSLVANVIAGSNSPLHF. CDR3 sequence (DNA): TGTGCCAGCAGCTTGGTGGCAAACGTAATCGCGGGCAGCAATTCACCCCTCCACTTT.

The CDR3 DNA reads TGTGCCAGCAGCTACTCCGGGAGTCGCTACGAGCAGTACTTC. As protein: CASSYSGSRYEQYF. This sequence joins TRBV28 and TRBJ2-7, with D possibly TRBD2 on 6 matching bases. Germline-derived CDR1 and CDR2 are MDHEN and SYDVKM. This CDR3 has 14 amino acids. V was pared by 6 bases and J by 3 bases, with 15 bases between.

The rearrangement links TRBV25-1 to TRBJ2-1, with D hard to call. The CDR3 length is 14 residues. V was shortened by 11 bases and J by 6 bases, with 20 bases between the two germline ends. Germline CDR1 reads MGHDK; CDR2 reads SYGVNS. In nucleotides, the CDR3 is TGTGCCGTAAAAGGAAGCGTCTTAAGCAATGAGCAGTTCTTC. Residues: CAVKGSVLSNEQFF.

The rearrangement uses TRBV5-1 and TRBJ2-3; TRBD1 is a possible D gene (6 bases). Germline values: CDR1 SGHRS, CDR2 YFSETQ. The CDR3 has 16 residues. Trimming left V 0 bases short and J 2 bases short, with 13 bases between. The CDR3 protein is CASSLAGDRNTDTQYF. In DNA, the CDR3 is TGCGCCAGCAGCTTGGCAGGGGACCGAAACACAGATACGCAGTATTTT.

The chain is built from TRBV6-1 and TRBJ1-1; no definite D call. Trimming shortened V by 1 base and J by 9 bases, and 12 bases separated the two germline ends. CDR1 and CDR2 from the germline V gene are MNHNS and SASEGT. The CDR3 extends over 13 amino acids. The CDR3 is CASSEEAGFQAFF. CDR3 nucleotide sequence: TGTGCCAGCAGTGAAGAGGCGGGGTTCCAAGCTTTCTTT.

This chain connects TRBV5-1 to TRBJ1-5; D unclear. The CDR3 covers 14 residues. Germline loops: CDR1 SGHRS, CDR2 YFSETQ. V shed 0 bases and J shed 0 bases, with 4 bases lying between them. The CDR3 loop is CASSLAGSNQPQHF. The DNA of the CDR3 is TGCGCCAGCAGCTTGGCCGGTAGCAATCAGCCCCAGCATTTT.